The 27 T cell receptor beta chains below come from one sample, sequenced in a study of human T cells and chemical hapten exposure. Indicated time point: healthy volunteer bleed at 2 weeks. Total RNA came from unfractionated whole blood. TCRdb reprocessed the RACE reads via MiXCR and lists one record per CDR3 protein. The table includes 100,000 to 150,000 distinct CDR3 sequences, around 8.2% detected once. Sequenced: whole blood. Receptors were obtained from a male donor in good health. Some clones in this sample may be carry-over from other donors' samples.

This clonotype was picked up a small number of times. The chain joins TRBV7-3 to TRBJ2-3; D tentatively reads TRBD1 or TRBD2 (5 bases each). The germline V gene encodes CDR1 SGHTA and CDR2 FQGTGA. The V gene lost 0 bases and the J gene lost 1 base, with 14 bases spanning the gap. This CDR3 contains 17 residues. CDR3 in DNA: TGTGCCAGCAGCTTAACGGGGACGGCCTCCCGCACAGATACGCAGTATTTT. It translates to CASSLTGTASRTDTQYF. Full variable domain (missing parts from reference TRBV7-3 and TRBJ2-3): GAGVSQTPSNKVTEKGKYVELRCDPISGHTALYWYRQSLGQGPEFLIYFQGTGAADDSGLPNDRFFAVRPEGSVSTLKIQRTERGDSAVYLCASSLTGTASRTDTQYFGPGTRLTVL.

This clonotype was counted only a few times. The V gene is TRBV18, the J gene TRBJ2-7; 7 bases are shared with TRBD2. CDR3 length equals 15 residues. From germline, CDR1 is KGHSH and CDR2 LQKENI. J gave up 3 bases and V 0 bases, and 5 bases lay outside the gene matches. The CDR3 sequence: CASSPPNRGSYEQYF. CDR3 in DNA: TGTGCCAGCTCACCACCGAACCGCGGGAGCTACGAGCAGTACTTC.

The chain is built from TRBV20-1 and TRBJ1-2; the match to TRBD1 covers 7 bases. V shed 3 bases, J shed 2 bases, and the junction held 3 bases outside the gene matches. The CDR3 has 13 residues. Per germline, CDR1 DFQATT and CDR2 SNEGSKA (reference sequence). In DNA, the CDR3 is TGCAGTGCTAGGGGGGACAGCAACTATGGCTACACCTTC. Protein sequence: CSARGDSNYGYTF.

The J gene is TRBJ2-7, the V gene TRBV12-3 or TRBV12-4, with D unresolved. The CDR3 has 12 residues. Trimming left V 6 bases short and J 5 bases short, with 11 bases between. This chain's CDR3 is CASSSRHDEQYF. CDR3 DNA: TGTGCCAGCAGCTCGCGACATGACGAGCAGTACTTC.

The V call is TRBV25-1, the J call TRBJ2-5; D is tentatively TRBD1 or TRBD2 (5 bases each). Germline V gene sequence: CDR1 MGHDK, CDR2 SYGVNS. V was cut by 8 bases and J by 2 bases, with 12 bases left in between. This CDR3 has 13 amino acids. Here the CDR3 reads CASGSGRQETQYF. CDR3 DNA sequence: TGTGCCAGCGGATCAGGGAGACAAGAGACCCAGTACTTC.

The rearrangement uses TRBV12-3 or TRBV12-4 and TRBJ1-5; D gene unclear. V gave up 1 base and J gave up 5 bases, with 12 bases separating them. The CDR3 is 15 amino acids. DNA for the CDR3: TGTGCCAGCAGTTTAGAGGGCGGTAGACATCAGCCCCAGCATTTT. Its translation is CASSLEGGRHQPQHF.

This clonotype occurred a few times. The gene calls are TRBV6-2 or TRBV6-3 and TRBJ2-7; TRBD1 matches 8 bases. This CDR3 has 14 amino acids. Germline CDR1 is MNHEY and CDR2 is SVGEGT. The junction had 8 bases not matched to a gene; V was cut back by 5 bases and J by 5 bases. The CDR3 coding sequence is TGTGCCAGCAGTACGGACAGGGCGGTCCACGAGCAGTACTTC. This gives the protein CASSTDRAVHEQYF.

In DNA form, the CDR3 reads TGTGCCAGCAGTTTAGCCCATGAGCAGTTCTTC. Amino acid sequence: CASSLAHEQFF. The chain combines TRBV12-3 or TRBV12-4 with TRBJ2-1, with unresolved D. The CDR3 is made up of 11 amino acids. The V end lost 0 bases, the J end lost 8 bases, and 2 bases lay between the germline ends.

This clonotype was seen a few times. The rearrangement links TRBV20-1 to TRBJ1-3; no clear D. The CDR3 runs 13 residues. Germline V gene sequence: CDR1 DFQATT, CDR2 SNEGSKA (reference sequence). V lost 5 bases and J lost 5, with 13 bases in between. The CDR3 DNA reads TGCAGTGCTCCCGATCCACAACGAAACACCATATATTTT. This gives the protein CSAPDPQRNTIYF.

This chain uses TRBV6-2 or TRBV6-3 with TRBJ2-1, with D perhaps TRBD1 (5 bases). This CDR3 region has 16 residues. CDR1 and CDR2 from the germline V gene are MNHEY and SVGEGT. V was clipped by 5 bases and J by 1 base, with 15 bases between them. The CDR3 reads CASSPTAPRSYNEQFF. The CDR3 region has the DNA TGTGCCAGCAGTCCGACAGCCCCTAGGTCCTACAATGAGCAGTTCTTC.

V usage is TRBV4-1 and J usage is TRBJ2-7; the D gene is possibly TRBD2 (5 bases). This CDR3 is 15 amino acids long. V lost 1 base and J lost 0, with 10 bases in between. CDR1 is MGHRA and CDR2 is YSYEKL in the germline V gene. The CDR3 coding sequence is TGCGCCAGCAGCCAAGCTAGCCCGAGCTCCTACGAGCAGTACTTC. Translating it yields CASSQASPSSYEQYF.

This clonotype was observed a handful of times. This chain connects TRBV6-6 to TRBJ1-2, with 11 bases identical to TRBD1. The length of the CDR3 is 15 residues. V lost 5 bases, J lost 4 bases, and 6 bases stayed unmatched. The germline CDR1 and CDR2 sequences are MNHNY and SVGAGI (reference sequence). The CDR3 nucleotides are TGTGCCAGCAGTCAAGGGACAGGGGGAGCCTATGGCTACACCTTC. It encodes CASSQGTGGAYGYTF.

Ten or more counts support this clonotype. The chain couples TRBV6-5 to TRBJ2-7; TRBD1 might be the D (6 bases). This CDR3 is built from 12 residues. V dropped 2 bases and J dropped 7 bases, with 9 bases sitting between them. Per germline, CDR1 MNHEY and CDR2 SVGAGI. The CDR3 DNA reads as TGTGCCAGCAGTTACGGGACAAAAGAGCAGTACTTC. It yields the protein CASSYGTKEQYF.

The V and J genes are TRBV5-5 and TRBJ1-1; D is ambiguous. Germline CDR1 reads SGHKS; CDR2 reads YYEKEE (reference sequence). Trimming took off 4 bases at V and 3 bases at J, with 13 bases between the two ends. The CDR3 is 14 residues long. CDR3 amino acids: CASSVRGGDTEAFF. The CDR3 DNA reads as TGTGCCAGCAGCGTGCGAGGAGGAGACACTGAAGCTTTCTTT.

The rearrangement uses TRBV6-2 or TRBV6-3 and TRBJ2-1; 8 nucleotides align to TRBD2. J gave up 0 bases and V 7 bases, and 11 bases lay outside the gene matches. The length of the CDR3 is 17 residues. Germline V lookup: CDR1 MNHEY, CDR2 SVGEGT. CDR3: CASNSGGQARSYNEQFF. CDR3 nucleotides: TGTGCCAGCAATTCGGGGGGGCAAGCCCGCTCCTACAATGAGCAGTTCTTC.

This clonotype was counted between two and nine times. This rearrangement joins TRBV2 to TRBJ1-4, with TRBD1 matching over 9 bases. Germline V lookup: CDR1 SNHLY, CDR2 FYNNEI. The CDR3 is 17 amino acids. The junction had 13 bases not matched to a gene; V was cut back by 3 bases and J by 8 bases. CDR3 nucleotide sequence: TGTGCCAGCAGTGACCGGGACAGGGAGATACGAACCGAAAAACTGTTTTTT. Its translation: CASSDRDREIRTEKLFF.

The gene calls are TRBV7-2 and TRBJ2-2, with D perhaps being TRBD1 or TRBD2 (6 bases each). The length of the CDR3 is 15 residues. The germline gives CDR1 SGHTA, CDR2 FQGNSA. Between the trimmed V and J ends, which lost 8 bases and 5 bases, there was a span of 18 bases. CDR3 protein: CASGPPGAGTGELFF. In DNA form, the CDR3 reads TGTGCCAGCGGCCCCCCGGGGGCCGGAACCGGGGAGCTGTTTTTT.

The V call is TRBV7-9, the J call TRBJ1-1; D gene uncertain. Germline CDR1 reads SEHNR; CDR2 reads FQNEAQ (reference sequence). This CDR3 comprises 15 residues. V dropped 4 bases and J dropped 5 bases, with 17 bases sitting between them. The chain's CDR3 is CASSSPLPVGTEAFF. The CDR3 DNA reads TGTGCCAGCAGCTCACCCTTGCCGGTGGGAACTGAAGCTTTCTTT.

The chain carries TRBV6-2 or TRBV6-3 and TRBJ2-1; D not resolved. The V end was cut by 2 bases, the J end by 5 bases, with 10 bases between. The germline gives CDR1 MNHEY, CDR2 SVGEGT. The CDR3 loop spans 14 amino acids. The chain's CDR3 is CASSYHLANNEQFF. CDR3 nucleotide sequence: TGTGCCAGCAGTTACCACCTCGCGAACAATGAGCAGTTCTTC.

The table lists this clonotype with many counts. The J gene is TRBJ2-1, the V gene TRBV20-1; no clear D gene. Germline assignment: CDR1 DFQATT and CDR2 SNEGSKA (reference sequence). The CDR3 runs 13 residues. Trimming cost V 6 bases and J 0 bases, with 9 bases left between them. The CDR3 nucleotides are TGCAGTGCCCAGTTTAGCTCCTACAATGAGCAGTTCTTC. It yields the protein CSAQFSSYNEQFF.

The table lists this clonotype with a few counts. The rearrangement joins TRBV29-1 to TRBJ1-1; D not resolved. Germline V CDR1 and CDR2: SQVTM, ANQGSEA. The CDR3 has 12 amino acids. Trimming shortened V by 4 bases and J by 1 base, and 7 bases separated the two germline ends. The CDR3 nucleotides are TGCAGCGTTGCCCTTACGAACACTGAAGCTTTCTTT. Translated, it gives CSVALTNTEAFF.

This clonotype has just a few counts. This chain links TRBV9 with TRBJ1-5; D perhaps matches TRBD1 (6 bases). From germline, CDR1 is SGDLS and CDR2 YYNGEE. The ends were cut back, 0 bases at V and 3 bases at J, with 7 bases in the middle. The CDR3 totals 14 residues. The CDR3 here is CASSVAGVNQPQHF. DNA for the CDR3: TGTGCCAGCAGCGTAGCAGGGGTCAATCAGCCCCAGCATTTT.

This clonotype appeared many times. The CDR3 region has the DNA TGTGCCAGCAGAATCGGGACAGGGGGCACCGGGGAGCTGTTTTTT. Translating it yields CASRIGTGGTGELFF. The chain couples TRBV6-2 or TRBV6-3 to TRBJ2-2; TRBD1 aligns across 11 bases. Germline V gene data show CDR1 as MNHEY and CDR2 as SVGEGT. CDR3 length equals 15 residues. Trimming at V came to 6 bases and at J to 4 bases, leaving 4 bases not matched to a gene.

J is TRBJ1-1 and V is TRBV7-2; D ambiguous. The CDR3 runs 14 residues. The V end was cut by 3 bases, the J end by 0 bases, with 8 bases between. Germline CDR1 and CDR2: SGHTA and FQGNSA. The CDR3 nucleotides are TGTGCCAGCAGCTTCACAGCCATGAACACTGAAGCTTTCTTT. It specifies CASSFTAMNTEAFF.

This chain links TRBV14 with TRBJ1-4; 7 nucleotides agree with TRBD1. Germline V CDR1 and CDR2: SGHDN, FVKESK. Trimming at V came to 6 bases and at J to 6 bases, leaving 7 bases not matched to a gene. The CDR3 contains 14 residues. The CDR3 loop is CASRERDSHEKLFF. The CDR3 bases are TGTGCCAGCAGGGAACGGGACAGCCATGAAAAACTGTTTTTT.

This clonotype has more than one count but fewer than ten. The rearrangement links TRBV5-6 to TRBJ2-3; D not certain. V lost 0 bases and J 5 bases, leaving 13 bases between the germline ends. The CDR3 totals 15 residues. Germline-derived CDR1 and CDR2 are SGHDT and YYEEEE. The CDR3 protein is CASSLEANGRDTQYF. The CDR3 coding sequence is TGTGCCAGCAGCTTGGAGGCTAATGGTCGAGATACGCAGTATTTT.

This clonotype was observed many times. The chain has TRBV6-5 and TRBJ2-3; perhaps TRBD1 as D (5 bases). The CDR3 length is 14 residues. The germline gives CDR1 MNHEY, CDR2 SVGAGI. Trimming took off 6 bases at V and 4 bases at J, with 14 bases between the two ends. Written as DNA, the CDR3 is TGTGCCAGCAGCCTTCCTGGGGCAGCAGATACGCAGTATTTT. Its translation: CASSLPGAADTQYF.